The rows below give T cell receptor beta chains drawn from one sample of a study of neurological immune-mediated disorders. TCRdb called the 5' RACE reads again in MiXCR, with one record for every CDR3 protein. The data show about 65,000 distinct CDR3 sequences, over 4% seen once. The source material was PBMCs. The receptors were gathered from a man in his forties or fifties with multiple sclerosis. The CDR3 runs from the conserved cysteine through the conserved F or W. D genes are given only for firm matches. The size of a clone is reported for some rows only, either as once, few or many, or as a class for expanded clones.

>TRBD1|TRBV5-1|TRBJ1-1|many
TGCGCCAGCAGCCCGCGACAGGGAGTAACTGAAGCTTTCTTT
CASSPRQGVTEAFF
>.|TRBV20-1|TRBJ1-5|many
TGCAGTGCTACCCAGAGCAATCAGCCCCAGCATTTT
CSATQSNQPQHF
>TRBD1|TRBV7-2|TRBJ1-6|many
TGTGCCAGCAGCTTCCGGGACAGGGGACCCTATAATTCACCCCTCAACTTT
CASSFRDRGPYNSPLNF
>.|TRBV20-1|TRBJ2-5|many
TGCAGTGCTACGACACGGCGAACCCAGTACTTC
CSATTRRTQYF
>.|TRBV3-1|TRBJ1-1|.
TGTGCCAGCAGCCAACTTCCGGGGATGAACACTGAAGCTTTCTTT
CASSQLPGMNTEAFF
>.|TRBV6-5|TRBJ2-6|many
TGTGCCAGCAGGGCGGAATTTGGGTTCTCTGGGGCCAACGTCCTGACTTTC
CASRAEFGFSGANVLTF
>.|TRBV5-1|TRBJ2-7|many
TGCGCCAGCAGCTTAAGGGAAAACTACGAGCAGTACTTC
CASSLRENYEQYF
>TRBD2|TRBV7-2|TRBJ2-2|few
TGTGCCAGCAGCTTAGGGGGACTAGCAGTGGAGCTGTTTTTT
CASSLGGLAVELFF
>.|TRBV28|TRBJ2-6|many
TGTGCCAGCACCCAACAAAAGCGAACAGGGTTCGACTCTGGGGCCAACGTCCTGACTTTC
CASTQQKRTGFDSGANVLTF
>TRBD2|TRBV4-1|TRBJ2-5|many
TGCGCCAGCAGCCTGAGACTAGCGGTAATCCAAGAGACCCAGTACTTC
CASSLRLAVIQETQYF
>TRBD1|TRBV11-2|TRBJ2-1|many
TGTGCCAGCAGCCGACGTGGGACAGGGGGCGAAGAGCAGTTCTTC
CASSRRGTGGEEQFF
>.|TRBV5-1|TRBJ1-4|many
TGCGCCAGCAGACCGGACAATTTTGAAAAACTGTTTTTT
CASRPDNFEKLFF
>.|TRBV20-1|TRBJ2-1|few
TGCAGTGCTAGTAACTCGGCGCGAAGTGGGGGGCGTCTGTTCTTC
CSASNSARSGGRLFF
>TRBD1|TRBV28|TRBJ1-1|many
TGTGCCAGCAGCTTTCGGGGACAGGGCAGGACTGAAGCTTTCTTT
CASSFRGQGRTEAFF
>.|TRBV7-2|TRBJ2-3|many
TGTGCCAGCAGCATAAACAGGGCTAGCACAGATACGCAGTATTTT
CASSINRASTDTQYF
>.|TRBV5-1|TRBJ2-5|once
TGCGCCAGCAGCACGACCGGGACTCCCCTCCAAGAGACCCAGTACTTC
CASSTTGTPLQETQYF
>.|TRBV4-3|TRBJ2-7|few
TGCGCCAGCAGCCCACGGGCCTCCTCCTACGAGCAGTACTTC
CASSPRASSYEQYF
>TRBD1|TRBV20-1|TRBJ2-7|many
TGCAGTGCGGTACAGGGGACCTACGAGCAGTACTTC
CSAVQGTYEQYF
>.|TRBV5-1|TRBJ2-3|many
TGCGCCAGCAGCTTGGACCTAGATACGCAGTATTTT
CASSLDLDTQYF
>TRBD1|TRBV4-1|TRBJ1-2|many
TGCGCCAGCAGGCGTACAGGGGGCGCGATCTATGGCTACACCTTC
CASRRTGGAIYGYTF
>.|TRBV6-6|TRBJ2-6|many
TGTGCCAGCAGTGCCATATCTGGGGCCAACGTCCTGACTTTC
CASSAISGANVLTF
>TRBD1|TRBV6-5|TRBJ1-6|many
TGTGCCAGCAGTTACGGGACAGGGGTTATTTCACCCCTCCACTTT
CASSYGTGVISPLHF
>.|TRBV4-1|TRBJ1-1|many
TGCGCCAGCAGCCAAGAGGCGGGGGGGGCTTTCTTT
CASSQEAGGAFF
>TRBD1|TRBV12-3/TRBV12-4|TRBJ2-1|many
TGTGCCAGCAGTCCGACAGGGGGGGTCCACAATGAGCAGTTCTTC
CASSPTGGVHNEQFF
>.|TRBV6-5|TRBJ1-5|many
TGTGCCAGCAGTTACGTGGGTAGCAATCAGCCCCAGCATTTT
CASSYVGSNQPQHF
>TRBD2|TRBV2|TRBJ2-2|many
TGTGCCAGCAGTGATCAGGGCGGGGGAAACACCGGGGAGCTGTTTTTT
CASSDQGGGNTGELFF
>.|TRBV20-1|TRBJ2-6|many
TGCAGTGCTAGAGATCAAGGCAGGCGCTCTGGGGCCAACGTCCTGACTTTC
CSARDQGRRSGANVLTF
>TRBD2|TRBV7-9|TRBJ2-3|many
TGTGCCAGCAGCTTACGGACCATAGCGGGGCCCCGGGATACGCAGTATTTT
CASSLRTIAGPRDTQYF
>.|TRBV3-1|TRBJ2-3|many
TGTGCCAGCAGCCCCCGGGGCCCTGGCACAGATACGCAGTATTTT
CASSPRGPGTDTQYF
>.|TRBV20-1|TRBJ1-2|few
TGCAGTGCTAGGGGTTACAACTATGGCTACACCTTC
CSARGYNYGYTF
>.|TRBV20-1|TRBJ2-1|many
TGCAGTGCTAGAGATTCTCAAGCAAGCTCCTACAATGAGCAGTTCTTC
CSARDSQASSYNEQFF
>.|TRBV29-1|TRBJ2-7|many
TGCAGCGTCGGACAGCTCTACGAGCAGTACTTC
CSVGQLYEQYF
>.|TRBV4-2|TRBJ2-4|many
TGTGCCAGCAGCCAGGAAGAATTAGCCAAAAACATTCAGTACTTC
CASSQEELAKNIQYF
>TRBD1|TRBV7-2|TRBJ1-5|many
TGTGCCAGCAGCGCACAGGGGAATAACAATCAGCCCCAGCATTTT
CASSAQGNNNQPQHF
>.|TRBV5-1|TRBJ2-5|many
TGCGCCAGCAGCTTGGCCAAAAGAGAGACCCAGTACTTC
CASSLAKRETQYF